The 14 T cell receptor beta chains below were found in one sample sequenced in a study of blood T cell repertoires in COVID-19. Here immunoSEQ multiplex PCR was the method, and the copy in TCRdb shows in-frame clones only, minus some. The sample lists fewer than 250,000 clones, around 81% occurring once. Sequenced sample: PBMCs or T cells enriched from blood (not recorded which). Receptors originate from a woman aged 45-65 years with acute COVID-19.

This chain links TRBV19 with TRBJ2-1, with TRBD2 matching 7 bases. Trimming cost V 5 bases and J 11 bases; bases outside gene matches: 12. CDR1 LNHDA and CDR2 SQIVND come from the germline V gene (reference sequence). The CDR3 sequence is 14 residues long. CDR3 bases: TGTGCCAGTAGTTCGGGGGGATACCTCGATAAGCAGTTCTTC. It encodes CASSSGGYLDKQFF.

The chain employs TRBV14 and TRBJ2-3, with 11 bases matching TRBD2. V dropped 4 bases and J dropped 0; count of bases not matched to a gene: 15. From germline, CDR1 is SGHDN and CDR2 FVKESK. This CDR3 spans 20 amino acids. DNA of the CDR3: TGTGCCAGCAGCCCGATAATAAGTAAGGGACTAGCGGAAAGCACAGATACGCAGTATTTT. This sequence encodes CASSPIISKGLAESTDTQYF.

The chain couples TRBV7-2 to TRBJ2-3, with a possible D match to TRBD1 (6 bases). Germline V gives CDR1 SGHTA, CDR2 FQGNSA. This CDR3 comprises 14 residues. Trimming took 6 bases from V and 2 from J, leaving 12 bases between them. The CDR3 bases are TGTGCCAGCAGGATTCGGGACAACACAGATACGCAGTATTTT. It yields the protein CASRIRDNTDTQYF.

This sequence joins TRBV19 and TRBJ2-5; D is undetermined. V was cut by 4 bases and J by 2 bases, with 5 bases left in between. This CDR3 is built from 12 residues. Germline V gene data show CDR1 as LNHDA and CDR2 as SQIVND (reference sequence). The DNA of the CDR3 is TGTGCCAGTAGTACGTTACAAGAGACCCAGTACTTC. Its protein is CASSTLQETQYF.

The gene calls are TRBV9 and TRBJ1-4; D perhaps matches TRBD1 (5 bases). There are 15 residues in the CDR3. Trimming cost V 4 bases and J 3 bases, with 13 bases left between them. Germline loops: CDR1 SGDLS, CDR2 YYNGEE. CDR3 amino acids: CASSSGWGANEKLFF. For the CDR3, the DNA is TGTGCCAGCAGCTCTGGCTGGGGGGCTAATGAAAAACTGTTTTTT.

The chain carries TRBV5-4 and TRBJ1-6, with 10 bases matching TRBD1. After removal of 6 bases from V and 6 bases from J, the junction contained 3 bases not matched to a gene. The CDR3 is made up of 14 amino acids. Germline loops: CDR1 SGHNT, CDR2 YYREEE (reference sequence). The CDR3 is CASKRTGGNSPLHF. DNA for the CDR3: TGTGCCAGCAAACGGACAGGGGGTAATTCACCCCTCCACTTT.

CDR3 DNA sequence: TGTGCCAGCCATCTAGGTGATCAGCCCCAGCATTTT. It codes for CASHLGDQPQHF. The chain is built from TRBV6-5 and TRBJ1-5, with no clear D. CDR3 length equals 12 residues. Germline V gene sequence: CDR1 MNHEY, CDR2 SVGAGI. Trimming took 8 bases from V and 5 from J, leaving 10 bases between them.

The rearrangement uses TRBV7-9 and TRBJ2-1, with unresolved D. The CDR3 spans 15 residues. Germline V gene sequence: CDR1 SEHNR, CDR2 FQNEAQ (reference sequence). The ends were cut back, 5 bases at V and 0 bases at J, with 11 bases in the middle. Written as DNA, the CDR3 is TGTGCCAGCAGCCCCTCGAGTCTCTCCTACAATGAGCAGTTCTTC. Protein: CASSPSSLSYNEQFF. Combining the CDR3 with reference TRBV7-9 and TRBJ2-1 gives the whole variable domain DTGVSQNPRHKITKRGQNVTFRCDPISEHNRLYWYRQTLGQGPEFLTYFQNEAQLEKSRLLSDRFSAERPKGSFSTLEIQRTEQGDSAMYLCASSPSSLSYNEQFFGPGTRLTVL.

V and J are TRBV18 and TRBJ1-1; D is ambiguous. CDR3 size: 15 residues. V was cut by 3 bases and J by 1 base, with 12 bases left in between. Per germline, CDR1 KGHSH and CDR2 LQKENI. This CDR3 is CASSPRNTENTEAFF. CDR3 bases: TGTGCCAGCTCACCCCGCAATACAGAGAACACTGAAGCTTTCTTT.

J is TRBJ2-3 and V is TRBV28, with TRBD2 as a possible D gene (5 bases). CDR1 and CDR2 from the germline V gene are MDHEN and SYDVKM. This CDR3 contains 16 residues. Between the trimmed V and J ends, which lost 6 bases and 1 base, there was a span of 17 bases. CDR3 sequence (DNA): TGTGCCAGCAGCACTTCCAATGGAGGAGGCACAGATACGCAGTATTTT. Translation: CASSTSNGGGTDTQYF.

This clone turned up a few times. The chain combines TRBV4-1 with TRBJ2-2, with no clear D. Trimming pared 4 bases from V and 0 bases from J, leaving 15 bases between. The length of the CDR3 is 17 residues. Germline V CDR1 and CDR2: MGHRA, YSYEKL. The CDR3 bases are TGCGCCAGCAGCCGCGTGAATTCGCTGTCGAACACCGGGGAGCTGTTTTTT. This codes for CASSRVNSLSNTGELFF.

The sample holds one count of this clone. The chain is built from TRBV6-7 and TRBJ1-1; D gene uncertain. TRBV6-7 is an ORF; its function is uncertain. V was clipped by 0 bases and J by 1 base, with 9 bases between them. This CDR3 contains 15 residues. The CDR3 nucleotides read TGTGCCAGCAGTTACTCGAGTCCGGGGAACACTGAAGCTTTCTTT. Its protein is CASSYSSPGNTEAFF.

The CDR3 bases are TGTGCCAGCAGCCGATTAGACACTGAAGCTTTCTTT. Translation gives CASSRLDTEAFF. This chain joins TRBV11-3 and TRBJ1-1, with D unresolved. CDR1 and CDR2 from the germline V gene are SGHNT and YENEEA. V shed 5 bases and J shed 3 bases, with 7 bases lying between them. This CDR3 region has 12 residues.

The V call is TRBV5-1, the J call TRBJ2-5; the match to TRBD1 covers 7 bases. Germline CDR1 and CDR2: SGHRS and YFSETQ. V lost 4 bases to trimming and J lost 1 base; unmatched junction nucleotides: 10. The CDR3 has 16 residues. CDR3 sequence (DNA): TGCGCCAGCAGCCTTGCCGGGACAGATTCCCAAGAGACCCAGTACTTC. As protein: CASSLAGTDSQETQYF.